This is a list of T cell receptor beta chains from one sample in a study of graft-versus-host responses after intestinal transplantation. Produced via immunoSEQ multiplex PCR; TCRdb's table is partial and in-frame only. The data contain 15,000 to 20,000 clones, over 75% of them singletons. The sequences come from PBMCs, collected 14 days after transplant. The receptor source for this set is a human patient who received an intestinal transplant, so some T cells may come from the graft donor. The CDR3 runs from the conserved cysteine through the conserved F or W. Each record gives: V gene, clone size, D gene, J gene, CDR3 DNA, CDR3 protein. A D gene is named only where the DNA matches it firmly. Clone size is shown for a subset of rows, as once, few, many or a class of expanded clone.

>TRBV5-1|-|TRBD1|TRBJ1-4
TGCGCCAGCAGCTTGGCTCAGGGGGCAACTAATGAAAAACTGTTTTTT
CASSLAQGATNEKLFF
>TRBV15|-|-|TRBJ2-2
TGTGCCACCAGCAGAGAAACCGGGGAGCTGTTTTTT
CATSRETGELFF
>TRBV5-5|-|-|TRBJ1-6
TGTGCCAGCAGGAGAGTAGGGGGGCAACAGGGATCACCCCTCCACTTT
CASRRVGGQQGSPLHF
>TRBV7-9|few|TRBD1|TRBJ1-1
TGTGCCAGCAGCGCCATAACAGGGGCTTCCACCCTTATGAACACTGAAGCTTTCTTT
CASSAITGASTLMNTEAFF
>TRBV5-1|-|-|TRBJ2-7
TGCGCCAGCAGCTTGGCCGGTCGATTAACGGGTGAGCAGTACTTC
CASSLAGRLTGEQYF
>TRBV14|-|-|TRBJ2-1
TGTGCCAGCAGTTGGACTCTATACAATGAGCAGTTCTTC
CASSWTLYNEQFF
>TRBV5-6|few|-|TRBJ2-7
TGTGCCAGCAGCGCAGCTTTTAAGACTATCTACTACGAGCAGTACTTC
CASSAAFKTIYYEQYF
>TRBV6-6|-|-|TRBJ2-7
TGTGCCAGCAGAGGGGAGGTCGCCGGTAACTACGAGCAGTACTTC
CASRGEVAGNYEQYF
>TRBV11-2|-|-|TRBJ2-7
TGTGCCAGCAGCTTAGGGCTAGCCTACGAGCAGTACTTC
CASSLGLAYEQYF
>TRBV27|-|-|TRBJ2-1
TGTGCCAGCAGTCCATTCCCTTCGGGGGTTAACAATGAGCAGTTCTTC
CASSPFPSGVNNEQFF
>TRBV29-1|-|TRBD2|TRBJ2-5
TGCAGCGTTGAACTACCGGGGACTAGCGGGCAGATCCAAGAGACCCAGTACTTC
CSVELPGTSGQIQETQYF
>TRBV4-2|few|TRBD2|TRBJ2-3
TGTGCCAGCAGCCACAACCCTAGCGGGGGGGTGGATACGCAGTATTTT
CASSHNPSGGVDTQYF
>TRBV6-5|once|-|TRBJ1-5
TGTGCCAGCAAAACGGGGGTGGGCAATCAGCCCCAGCATTTT
CASKTGVGNQPQHF
>TRBV5-6|-|-|TRBJ2-5
TGTGCCAGCAGCTTTTGGCCAGGGGAGGAGACCCAGTACTTC
CASSFWPGEETQYF
>TRBV6-5|-|-|TRBJ2-2
TGTGCCAGCAGTTACTCACGTACCGGGGAGCTGTTTTTT
CASSYSRTGELFF
>TRBV5-1|-|-|TRBJ2-3
TGCGCCAGCAGCTTGGGATCTCCAGATACGCAGTATTTT
CASSLGSPDTQYF
>TRBV29-1|-|-|TRBJ1-2
TGCAGCGTTGAATGGGGGGGGAGCTATGGCTACACCTTC
CSVEWGGSYGYTF
>TRBV6-5|few|-|TRBJ2-7
TGTGCCAGCAGTTACTCCGGGCCAACCTACGAGCAGTACTTC
CASSYSGPTYEQYF
>TRBV6-1|few|-|TRBJ2-7
TGTGCCAGCAGTCTCTACAAGGGCTACGAGCAGTACTTC
CASSLYKGYEQYF
>TRBV5-6|-|TRBD2|TRBJ2-3
TGTGCCAGCAGCTCCTGGGGGGGGAGCACAGATACGCAGTATTTT
CASSSWGGSTDTQYF
>TRBV25-1|once|-|TRBJ1-1
TGTGCCAGCAGTGGGCCGGGAGGTATTAACATGAACACTGAAGCTTTCTTT
CASSGPGGINMNTEAFF
>TRBV28|-|-|TRBJ1-6
TGTGCCAGCAGTCCTTTTTTTGCAGGGGACGCATCACCCCTCCACTTT
CASSPFFAGDASPLHF
>TRBV6-5|once|-|TRBJ2-7
TGTGCCAGCAGCAGAGCCAGGGATGTCTACGAGCAGTACTTC
CASSRARDVYEQYF
>TRBV5-1|-|-|TRBJ2-2
TGCGCCAGCAGCTCAGCCAGAACGAACACCGGGGAGCTGTTTTTT
CASSSARTNTGELFF
>TRBV14|-|TRBD2|TRBJ2-7
TGTGCCAGCAGCCTAAATCGGTGGGGAGGGTTTGACTACGAGCAGTACTTC
CASSLNRWGGFDYEQYF
>TRBV6-6|-|TRBD1|TRBJ2-3
TGTGCCAGCAGTTACTCGAGGACAGGGGGCACAGATACGCAGTATTTT
CASSYSRTGGTDTQYF
>TRBV28|-|-|TRBJ2-1
TGTGCCAGCAGTTACCGGGACCCCTACAATGAGCAGTTCTTC
CASSYRDPYNEQFF
>TRBV9|-|TRBD1|TRBJ2-7
TGTGCCAGCAGCGCGGAGGGGACAGGGTCCTACGAGCAGTACTTC
CASSAEGTGSYEQYF
>TRBV19|once|-|TRBJ2-1
TGTGCCAGTAGTTTTGGGGGAGGCAATGAGCAGTTCTTC
CASSFGGGNEQFF
>TRBV6-6|-|TRBD1|TRBJ2-7
TGTGCCAGCAGTCCCCCGGGACAGGGAGCCTACGAGCAGTACTTC
CASSPPGQGAYEQYF
>TRBV25-1|once|-|TRBJ1-5
TGTGCCAGCAGTGACCTGAGACAGGTCAATAGCAATCAGCCCCAGCATTTT
CASSDLRQVNSNQPQHF
>TRBV7-9|once|-|TRBJ1-2
TGTGCCAGCAGCTTAGGCGGGGGCAGCCTCTATGGCTACACCTTC
CASSLGGGSLYGYTF
>TRBV4-2|once|-|TRBJ2-7
TGTGCCAGCAGCCAAGTCCCTCCTCAGCGGAGCTCCTACGAGCAGTACTTC
CASSQVPPQRSSYEQYF
>TRBV4-2|-|-|TRBJ2-4
TGTGCCAGCAGCCAAGATCGGGAAAACATTCAGTACTTC
CASSQDRENIQYF
>TRBV4-2|-|-|TRBJ1-4
TGTGCCAGCAGGGGCGACCATGAAAAACTGTTTTTT
CASRGDHEKLFF
>TRBV7-6|-|TRBD1|TRBJ2-1
TGTGCCAGCAGCTTAGGACAGGGCAATGAGCAGTTCTTC
CASSLGQGNEQFF
>TRBV10-3|once|TRBD2|TRBJ2-7
TGTGCCATCAGCGACCCCCTAGGGCCTAGCGGGGCCTACGAGCAGTACTTC
CAISDPLGPSGAYEQYF
>TRBV10-3|-|-|TRBJ2-3
TGTGCCATCAGTGAGTCGAAGGTCGGACATTTGAAAAGGACAGATACGCAGTATTTT
CAISESKVGHLKRTDTQYF
>TRBV11-2|-|-|TRBJ1-3
TGTGCCAGCAGCTTAGTTGGGGGCTCTGGAAACACCATATATTTT
CASSLVGGSGNTIYF